One and the same sample provided the 21 T cell receptor beta chains below, sequenced in a study of shared clonotypes between healthy human individuals. Generated by immunoSEQ multiplex PCR, the TCRdb table keeps only in-frame clones and is missing some. The sample contains millions of clones, more than 80% of which appear only once. Sequencing was performed on naive CD4+ T cells from PBMCs. As to subset: CD45RA+ positively selected. All receptors come from a man aged 18 to 30 in good health. Some clones in this sample may be carry-over from other donors' samples.

The rearrangement joins TRBV5-1 to TRBJ2-1; 7 bases map to TRBD2. The V segment lost 7 bases and the J segment 2 bases; nucleotides outside the gene matches: 9. Germline assignment: CDR1 SGHRS and CDR2 YFSETQ. The CDR3 runs 15 residues. CDR3 sequence: CASVEVGGAYNEQFF. Written as DNA, the CDR3 is TGCGCCAGCGTAGAGGTGGGGGGGGCCTACAATGAGCAGTTCTTC.

The gene calls are TRBV4-1 and TRBJ2-3, with TRBD2 matching over 9 bases. The ends lost 4 bases at V and 4 bases at J; junction bases unmatched: 9. From germline, CDR1 is MGHRA and CDR2 YSYEKL. The CDR3 covers 16 residues. This CDR3 reads CASSLGGLASPDTQYF. The DNA of the CDR3 is TGCGCCAGCAGCCTGGGGGGACTAGCATCTCCAGATACGCAGTATTTT.

The chain joins TRBV18 to TRBJ2-5, with a tentative D call TRBD1 (6 bases). Germline CDR1 is KGHSH and CDR2 is LQKENI. Deletions cut 0 bases from V and 2 bases from J, with 13 bases between. This CDR3 contains 16 residues. In DNA form, the CDR3 reads TGTGCCAGCTCACCACCCCCCAGGGGCTATCAAGAGACCCAGTACTTC. Translation gives CASSPPPRGYQETQYF.

The chain uses TRBV9 and TRBJ2-3; weak D call: TRBD2 (5 bases). Trimming left V 5 bases short and J 0 bases short, with 10 bases between. In germline, CDR1 is SGDLS, CDR2 YYNGEE. The CDR3 contains 14 residues. The CDR3 is CASRRTGSTDTQYF. The CDR3 nucleotides read TGTGCCAGCAGGAGGACTGGAAGCACAGATACGCAGTATTTT. Variable domain in full (rest from reference TRBV9 and TRBJ2-3): DSGVTQTPKHLITATGQRVTLRCSPRSGDLSVYWYQQSLDQGLQFLIQYYNGEERAKGNILERFSAQQFPDLHSELNLSSLELGDSALYFCASRRTGSTDTQYFGPGTRLTVL.

The V gene is TRBV6-5, the J gene TRBJ2-1; 7 nucleotides line up with TRBD2. Losses at the gene ends were 2 bases for V and 5 bases for J; bases not matched to a gene: 9. The CDR3 is made up of 16 amino acids. Germline CDR1 reads MNHEY; CDR2 reads SVGAGI. The CDR3 coding sequence is TGTGCCAGCAGTTACGGTTGGACTAGTATCGACAATGAGCAGTTCTTC. It encodes CASSYGWTSIDNEQFF.

The chain links TRBV9 to TRBJ2-5, with unresolved D. Trimming took 0 bases from V and 5 from J, leaving 17 bases between them. The CDR3 sequence is 16 residues long. Germline loops: CDR1 SGDLS, CDR2 YYNGEE. Here the CDR3 reads CASSVAGWAPRETQYF. DNA for the CDR3: TGTGCCAGCAGCGTAGCGGGCTGGGCCCCCAGGGAGACCCAGTACTTC.

V and J are TRBV29-1 and TRBJ2-7; tentative D call: TRBD2 (5 bases). CDR1 SQVTM and CDR2 ANQGSEA come from the germline V gene. This CDR3 is 13 amino acids long. V dropped 4 bases and J dropped 3 bases, with 13 bases sitting between them. CDR3 sequence (DNA): TGCAGCGTTGTTTCAGCGGCCGTCTACGAGCAGTACTTC. Its translation: CSVVSAAVYEQYF.

This clone is a singleton in its sample. The V gene is TRBV4-2, the J gene TRBJ1-6, with no clear D. CDR1 LGHNA and CDR2 YNFKEQ come from the germline V gene. The CDR3 runs to 14 residues. V was clipped by 1 base and J by 8 bases, with 9 bases between them. This CDR3 is CASSQVSEDSPLHF. The DNA of the CDR3 is TGTGCCAGCAGCCAAGTTAGCGAGGATTCACCCCTCCACTTT.

This sequence joins TRBV28 and TRBJ1-5; 8 bases map to TRBD1. The V gene end was trimmed by 6 bases and the J gene end by 5 bases; junction bases not matched to a gene: 12. Germline CDR1 is MDHEN and CDR2 is SYDVKM. This CDR3 region has 16 residues. CDR3 residues: CASRTPSGGAYQPQHF. In DNA form, the CDR3 reads TGTGCCAGCAGGACTCCATCAGGGGGCGCGTATCAGCCCCAGCATTTT.

The CDR3 loop is CASSWTGQLNTGELFF. CDR3 nucleotide sequence: TGTGCCAGCAGCTGGACAGGACAGCTGAACACCGGGGAGCTGTTTTTT. The genes are TRBV5-6 and TRBJ2-2, with TRBD1 matching 7 bases. The CDR3 runs 16 residues. Germline assignment: CDR1 SGHDT and CDR2 YYEEEE. The V and J ends lost 3 bases and 1 base, in that order; junction bases with no gene match: 6.

V is TRBV5-1 and J is TRBJ2-7, with D maybe TRBD2 (6 bases). Germline V gives CDR1 SGHRS, CDR2 YFSETQ. The CDR3 is 16 residues long. Trimming took off 0 bases at V and 3 bases at J, with 16 bases between the two ends. The CDR3 nucleotides read TGCGCCAGCAGCTTGGGTTCCCGGGGGAGGAACTACGAGCAGTACTTC. Translated, it gives CASSLGSRGRNYEQYF.

DNA of the CDR3: TGTGCCAGCTCGGACCCCCCGCCCAATGAGCAGTTCTTC. Protein sequence: CASSDPPPNEQFF. The chain combines TRBV28 with TRBJ2-1; the D is unclear. V gave up 8 bases and J gave up 6 bases, with 14 bases separating them. The V gene's germline CDR1 is MDHEN and CDR2 SYDVKM. CDR3 length equals 13 residues.

This clone was seen a single time. The chain is built from TRBV19 and TRBJ1-5; 8 nucleotides agree with TRBD1. This CDR3 is 15 amino acids long. J was trimmed by 4 bases and V by 7 bases; bases with no gene match: 9. The germline gives CDR1 LNHDA, CDR2 SQIVND (reference sequence). CDR3 nucleotide sequence: TGTGCCAGTACCCAGGGGGCACTACAAAATCAGCCCCAGCATTTT. Residues: CASTQGALQNQPQHF. The variable domain in full, completed from reference TRBV19 and TRBJ1-5, reads DGGITQSPKYLFRKEGQNVTLSCEQNLNHDAMYWYRQDPGQGLRLIYYSQIVNDFQKGDIAEGYSVSREKKESFPLTVTSAQKNPTAFYLCASTQGALQNQPQHFGDGTRLSIL.

The V gene is TRBV7-2, the J gene TRBJ1-2; D is possibly TRBD1 (5 bases). The CDR3 totals 16 residues. Between the trimmed V and J ends, which lost 1 base and 1 base, there was a span of 13 bases. Germline-derived CDR1 and CDR2 are SGHTA and FQGNSA. The CDR3 loop is CASSLGGTPLNYGYTF. The CDR3, as DNA: TGTGCCAGCAGCTTAGGTGGGACTCCCCTTAACTATGGCTACACCTTC.

This chain connects TRBV7-2 to TRBJ1-5, with TRBD1 as a possible D gene (6 bases). Germline V gives CDR1 SGHTA, CDR2 FQGNSA. This CDR3 comprises 16 residues. Trimming pared 2 bases from V and 2 bases from J, leaving 13 bases between. Here the CDR3 DNA reads TGTGCCAGCAGCTTACGGGGGCTTGGGGGCAATCAGCCCCAGCATTTT. It encodes CASSLRGLGGNQPQHF.

The rearrangement uses TRBV7-3 and TRBJ2-2, with TRBD1 matching over 9 bases. V lost 6 bases to trimming and J lost 5 bases; unmatched junction nucleotides: 10. The CDR3 loop spans 16 amino acids. Germline CDR1 reads SGHTA; CDR2 reads FQGTGA. The CDR3 nucleotides read TGTGCCAGCAGTCTTCTGGGACAGGGAACGACCGGGGAGCTGTTTTTT. This sequence encodes CASSLLGQGTTGELFF.

The chain combines TRBV30 with TRBJ2-6; tentatively, D is TRBD1 (7 bases). The CDR3 has 18 residues. The germline CDR1 and CDR2 sequences are GTSNPN and SVGIG (reference sequence). Trimming took off 4 bases at V and 1 base at J, with 20 bases between the two ends. For the CDR3, the DNA is TGTGCCTGGAAGCCCGGGGGACAGAGATTTTCTGGGGCCAACGTCCTGACTTTC. This gives the protein CAWKPGGQRFSGANVLTF.

The chain is built from TRBV7-3 and TRBJ2-4, with TRBD1 identical over 8 bases. The CDR3 contains 16 residues. V shed 2 bases and J 1 base; nucleotides not matched to a gene: 4. CDR1 is SGHTA and CDR2 is FQGTGA in the germline V gene. This CDR3 reads CASSLAGGLAKNIQYF. The CDR3 DNA reads as TGTGCCAGCAGCTTAGCAGGGGGCCTGGCCAAAAACATTCAGTACTTC.

V usage is TRBV6-4 and J usage is TRBJ2-2; D is ambiguous. Germline V gene lookup returns CDR1 MRHNA and CDR2 SNTAGT. Trimming cost V 2 bases and J 5 bases, with 9 bases left between them. The CDR3 is 14 residues long. CDR3 in amino acids: CASSDRAFTGELFF. CDR3 sequence (DNA): TGTGCCAGCAGTGACAGGGCCTTTACCGGGGAGCTGTTTTTT.

Only one count was recorded for this clone. The chain couples TRBV4-2 to TRBJ1-5, with D possibly being TRBD1 (5 bases). This CDR3 has 16 amino acids. Germline-derived CDR1 and CDR2 are LGHNA and YNFKEQ. V was shortened by 0 bases and J by 7 bases, with 16 bases between the two germline ends. The CDR3 here is CASSQDPGLLAQPQHF. CDR3 DNA: TGTGCCAGCAGCCAAGATCCGGGACTTTTGGCCCAGCCCCAGCATTTT.

The genes are TRBV7-6 and TRBJ2-5; the D gene could be TRBD1 or TRBD2 (6 bases each). From germline, CDR1 is SGHVS and CDR2 FNYEAQ. CDR3 size: 11 residues. V was pared by 5 bases and J by 9 bases, with 10 bases between. CDR3 DNA: TGTGCCAGCAGCCCTAGGGGGGCCCAGTACTTC. It translates to CASSPRGAQYF. The full variable domain, in which reference TRBV7-6 and TRBJ2-5 provide the parts outside the CDR3, is GAGVSQSPRYKVTKRGQDVALRCDPISGHVSLYWYRQALGQGPEFLTYFNYEAQQDKSGLPNDRFSAERPEGSISTLTIQRTEQRDSAMYRCASSPRGAQYFGPGTRLLVL.